The 27 T cell receptor beta chains presented below share a single source sample, sequenced in a study of graft-versus-host responses after intestinal transplantation. Data came from immunoSEQ multiplex PCR; TCRdb stores just in-frame clones and leaves some out. Altogether tens of thousands of clones are present, roughly 92% being singletons, with the ten largest covering more than 0.3%. Antigens of these TCRs are unknown. Sample: unstimulated CD4+ T cells sorted from spleen or lymph node cells, taken before intestinal transplant. These receptors were collected from a human donor who received an intestinal transplant.

The chain combines TRBV6-5 with TRBJ1-2; D not resolved. The CDR3 contains 12 residues. Trimming stripped 2 bases from V and 2 bases from J, with 3 bases between. Germline CDR1 MNHEY, CDR2 SVGAGI. CDR3 bases: TGTGCCAGCAGTTACAAAAACTATGGCTACACCTTC. Protein product: CASSYKNYGYTF.

The chain recombines TRBV6-5 with TRBJ1-2; 8 bases align to TRBD1. Germline V CDR1 and CDR2: MNHEY, SVGAGI. The V and J ends lost 4 bases and 6 bases, in that order; junction bases with no gene match: 4. This CDR3 contains 13 residues. The DNA of the CDR3 is TGTGCCAGCAGTTGGGACAGGTTTGATGGCTACACCTTC. Its protein product is CASSWDRFDGYTF.

This clone was seen once. The chain uses TRBV5-1 and TRBJ2-7, with TRBD2 identical over 9 bases. The end of the DNA aligns better with TRBJ2-1, so the J call may be wrong. Germline V gives CDR1 SGHRS, CDR2 YFSETQ. The CDR3 contains 16 residues. The CDR3 DNA is TGCGCCAGCAGCTTGGTTGGGACTAGCATGGACAATGAGCAGTTCTTC. This translates into CASSLVGTSMDNEQFF.

In its sample, this clone was seen once. The chain carries TRBV20-1 and TRBJ2-2; D gene uncertain. Germline CDR1 DFQATT, CDR2 SNEGSKA (reference sequence). Trimming removed 4 bases at V and 6 bases at J, with 3 bases between. This CDR3 spans 10 amino acids. CDR3: CSATAGELFF. CDR3 nucleotides: TGCAGTGCTACGGCCGGGGAGCTGTTTTTT.

This chain links TRBV5-4 with TRBJ2-1; 8 bases are a match to TRBD2. Germline V lookup: CDR1 SGHNT, CDR2 YYREEE (reference sequence). There are 14 residues in the CDR3. Losses at the gene ends were 2 bases for V and 6 bases for J; bases not matched to a gene: 4. CDR3 DNA: TGTGCCAGCAGCTTAGCGGGAGTTCTCAATGAGCAGTTCTTC. This sequence encodes CASSLAGVLNEQFF.

This chain links TRBV29-1 with TRBJ2-7; the D gene is possibly TRBD2 (6 bases). In germline, CDR1 is SQVTM, CDR2 ANQGSEA. The CDR3 runs to 16 residues. Trimming cost V 8 bases and J 1 base, with 24 bases left between them. The CDR3 sequence: CSHPSGLATSSYEQYF. CDR3 bases: TGCAGCCACCCTTCTGGTCTAGCGACCTCTTCCTACGAGCAGTACTTC.

CDR3 region: CASSWDSRELFF. The CDR3 DNA follows: TGTGCCAGCAGCTGGGACTCCAGGGAGCTGTTTTTT. The chain joins TRBV11-3 to TRBJ2-2; D might be TRBD2 (6 bases). Deletions cut 4 bases from V and 9 bases from J, with 9 bases between. This CDR3 has 12 amino acids. Germline loops: CDR1 SGHNT, CDR2 YENEEA.

This clone has only one observation. The chain couples TRBV6-6 to TRBJ1-5; D remains ambiguous. This CDR3 contains 14 residues. V was clipped by 6 bases and J by 7 bases, with 16 bases between them. Looked up from germline, CDR1 is MNHNY and CDR2 is SVGAGI (reference sequence). CDR3 residues: CASRLDPRYQPQHF. The CDR3 DNA reads TGTGCCAGCAGGCTAGATCCGCGCTACCAGCCCCAGCATTTT.

The chain carries TRBV6-5 and TRBJ2-4; D gene uncertain. V was trimmed by 3 bases and J by 0 bases, leaving 12 bases between them. There are 16 residues in the CDR3. Germline CDR1 is MNHEY and CDR2 is SVGAGI. The CDR3 protein is CASSYNPTLAKNIQYF. As DNA, the CDR3 is TGTGCCAGCAGTTATAACCCAACCTTAGCCAAAAACATTCAGTACTTC.

This sequence joins TRBV7-2 and TRBJ2-2; D unresolved. Looked up from germline, CDR1 is SGHTA and CDR2 is FQGNSA. V lost 3 bases and J lost 2, with 16 bases in between. The CDR3 sequence is 17 residues long. This CDR3 reads CASSFGDWWANTGELFF. The CDR3 DNA reads as TGTGCCAGCAGCTTTGGAGATTGGTGGGCAAACACCGGGGAGCTGTTTTTT.

The chain recombines TRBV5-6 with TRBJ2-5, with unresolved D. V was trimmed by 2 bases and J by 3 bases, leaving 8 bases between them. The CDR3 runs to 13 residues. Germline V gives CDR1 SGHDT, CDR2 YYEEEE. The CDR3 DNA sequence: TGTGCCAGCAGCTTAGACGTCAAAGAGACCCAGTACTTC. This gives the protein CASSLDVKETQYF.

CDR3: CASARSYNEQFF. Written as DNA, the CDR3 is TGTGCCAGCGCCCGCTCCTACAATGAGCAGTTCTTC. The chain is built from TRBV2 and TRBJ2-1; the D is unclear. The CDR3 sequence is 12 residues long. V lost 8 bases and J lost 0, with 5 bases in between. From germline, CDR1 is SNHLY and CDR2 FYNNEI.

The chain employs TRBV2 and TRBJ1-2; 8 bases line up with TRBD1. Germline V gene lookup returns CDR1 SNHLY and CDR2 FYNNEI. The V and J ends lost 1 base and 6 bases, in that order; junction bases with no gene match: 4. The CDR3 has 14 residues. CDR3 amino acids: CASSEGGRGHGYTF. DNA of the CDR3: TGTGCCAGCAGTGAAGGTGGCAGGGGGCATGGCTACACCTTC. Full variable domain (outside the CDR3, taken from reference TRBV2 and TRBJ1-2): EPEVTQTPSHQVTQMGQEVILRCVPISNHLYFYWYRQILGQKVEFLVSFYNNEISEKSEIFDDQFSVERPDGSNFTLKIRSTKLEDSAMYFCASSEGGRGHGYTFGSGTRLTVV.

This clone was seen a single time. V usage is TRBV28 and J usage is TRBJ2-7, with 7 bases fitting TRBD1. Germline V lookup: CDR1 MDHEN, CDR2 SYDVKM. The CDR3 runs 12 residues. Trimming at V came to 3 bases and at J to 9 bases, leaving 5 bases not matched to a gene. CDR3 sequence reads: CASSFRGLGQYF. CDR3 sequence (DNA): TGTGCCAGCAGTTTTAGGGGGCTCGGGCAGTACTTC. Full variable domain (outside the CDR3, taken from reference TRBV28 and TRBJ2-7): DVKVTQSSRYLVKRTGEKVFLECVQDMDHENMFWYRQDPGLGLRLIYFSYDVKMKEKGDIPEGYSVSREKKERFSLILESASTNQTSMYLCASSFRGLGQYFGPGTRLTVT.

The chain recombines TRBV29-1 with TRBJ2-3; 9 nucleotides align to TRBD2. This CDR3 is 16 amino acids long. Looked up from germline, CDR1 is SQVTM and CDR2 is ANQGSEA. The CDR3 region has the DNA TGCTGCGGGGGGGGCGGGAGACTACCCCGCACAGATACGCAGTATTTT. This translates into CCGGGGRLPRTDTQYF.

V usage is TRBV5-1 and J usage is TRBJ2-2, with unresolved D. This CDR3 region has 15 residues. V lost 4 bases and J 5 bases, leaving 15 bases between the germline ends. The germline gives CDR1 SGHRS, CDR2 YFSETQ. CDR3 nucleotide sequence: TGCGCCAGCAGCCCCCCCCATATCGATACCGGGGAGCTGTTTTTT. Encoded protein: CASSPPHIDTGELFF.

This chain connects TRBV16 to TRBJ2-7; the match to TRBD1 covers 9 bases. The V gene's germline CDR1 is KGHSY and CDR2 FQNENV. The CDR3 is 15 amino acids. V was clipped by 4 bases and J by 5 bases; unmatched bases: 9. DNA for the CDR3: TGTGCCAGCAGCCCCCCAGGACAGGGGATCAACGAGCAGTACTTC. Protein: CASSPPGQGINEQYF.

J is TRBJ2-5 and V is TRBV2; D perhaps matches TRBD1 (6 bases). This CDR3 comprises 12 residues. The V gene lost 6 bases and the J gene lost 3 bases, with 8 bases spanning the gap. In germline, CDR1 is SNHLY, CDR2 FYNNEI. DNA of the CDR3: TGTGCCAGCAGCAACAGGGAAGAGACCCAGTACTTC. The encoded protein is CASSNREETQYF.

A remark on this clone: Distinct nucleotide sequences in the sample also encode this CDR3. This chain links TRBV18 with TRBJ2-5, with D perhaps assigned TRBD1 or TRBD2 (5 bases each). V was shortened by 3 bases and J by 4 bases, with 9 bases between the two germline ends. The germline V gene has CDR1 KGHSH and CDR2 LQKENI. The CDR3 covers 13 residues. For the CDR3, the DNA is TGTGCCAGCTCACCGGGGGTGGGAGAGACCCAGTACTTC. Translated: CASSPGVGETQYF.

The chain has TRBV5-8 and TRBJ2-7; no clear D. CDR3 length: 15 amino acids. Germline-derived CDR1 and CDR2 are SGHTS and YDEGEE. Trimming removed 4 bases from V and 2 bases from J, with 16 bases in between. In nucleotides, the CDR3 is TGTGCCAGCAGCCCCCGACAATCCTCCGCCTACGAGCAGTACTTC. Amino acids: CASSPRQSSAYEQYF.

The gene calls are TRBV7-9 and TRBJ1-4, with unresolved D. Trimming pared 5 bases from V and 4 bases from J, leaving 14 bases between. Germline CDR1 reads SEHNR; CDR2 reads FQNEAQ (reference sequence). The CDR3 consists of 15 residues. The CDR3 coding sequence is TGTGCCAGCAGCCCCGACGGAGAACTTAATGAAAAACTGTTTTTT. Translation: CASSPDGELNEKLFF.

CDR3 region: CASSLIGPYQETQYF. CDR3 nucleotides: TGTGCCAGCAGCTTAATAGGACCTTACCAAGAGACCCAGTACTTC. The chain combines TRBV7-3 with TRBJ2-5, with D hard to call. This CDR3 is built from 15 residues. V lost 1 base to trimming and J lost 0 bases, with 9 bases between them. Germline lookup yields CDR1 SGHTA and CDR2 FQGTGA.

This clone was picked up one time. The chain combines TRBV6-1 with TRBJ2-2; D ambiguous. Trimming shortened V by 5 bases and J by 4 bases, and 2 bases separated the two germline ends. CDR1 and CDR2 (germline): MNHNS, SASEGT. There are 11 residues in the CDR3. CDR3 sequence: CASSSTGELFF. Here the CDR3 DNA reads TGTGCCAGCAGTAGCACCGGGGAGCTGTTTTTT.

This chain uses TRBV4-1 with TRBJ2-6; the D is unclear. Trimming took off 6 bases at V and 4 bases at J, with 13 bases between the two ends. In germline, CDR1 is MGHRA, CDR2 YSYEKL. The CDR3 consists of 15 residues. CDR3 residues: CASRPVTRGANVLTF. DNA for the CDR3: TGCGCCAGCAGACCAGTTACACGGGGGGCCAACGTCCTGACTTTC.

The chain uses TRBV18 and TRBJ2-3; 7 positions match TRBD1. V shed 6 bases, J shed 2 bases, and the junction held 8 bases outside the gene matches. The germline V gene encodes CDR1 KGHSH and CDR2 LQKENI. This CDR3 is built from 15 residues. CDR3 in DNA: TGTGCCAGCTCCCCCCGGGACAGCTTCACAGATACGCAGTATTTT. Encoded protein: CASSPRDSFTDTQYF.

The chain employs TRBV7-2 and TRBJ2-7; D is ambiguous. The CDR3 is 12 residues long. V was cut by 5 bases and J by 4 bases, with 9 bases left in between. Germline V gives CDR1 SGHTA, CDR2 FQGNSA. CDR3 nucleotide sequence: TGTGCCAGCAGCGGGATGGGGTACGAGCAGTACTTC. It is translated as CASSGMGYEQYF.

CDR3 coding DNA: TGCGCCAGCAGCTCCGGACAGGAGCGTGTGACCCAGTACTTC. It translates to CASSSGQERVTQYF. This sequence joins TRBV5-1 and TRBJ2-5; 7 nucleotides match TRBD1. Germline CDR1 reads SGHRS; CDR2 reads YFSETQ. The length of the CDR3 is 14 residues. With V trimmed by 3 bases and J by 7 bases, 9 bases remained unmatched.